Sequencing of this T cell receptor beta chain was carried out in a study of technical replicates of blood from several donors. Sequenced by immunoSEQ multiplex PCR; TCRdb stores in-frame clones only, minus some. In the table there are about 83,000 clones, roughly 94% of which are singletons. In germline, CDR1 is LNHDA, CDR2 SQIVND (reference sequence). The CDR3 consists of 15 residues. V lost 3 bases and J 6 bases, leaving 15 bases between the germline ends. V gene TRBV19 combines with J gene TRBJ2-1; tentative D call: TRBD2 (6 bases). The source is a human donor in good health. The sequenced sample consisted of T cells isolated from PBMCs. The CDR3 DNA is TGTGCCAGTAGTATTTGGAGACTAGGGTCCAATGAGCAGTTCTTC. Encoded protein: CASSIWRLGSNEQFF.